This entry lists 16 T cell receptor beta chains sequenced from one sample in a study of blood T cell repertoires in COVID-19. TCRdb's table, derived via immunoSEQ multiplex PCR, lists solely in-frame clones and lacks some. The repertoire consists of 150,000 to 200,000 clones, with 80% to 95% occurring once and the leading ten covering just under 2%. The sample was peripheral blood. These receptors came from a woman in her sixties or seventies with COVID-19, enrolled during active disease.

This clone was picked up one time. V is TRBV11-2 and J is TRBJ1-1; D is uncertain. Trimming removed 0 bases from V and 2 bases from J, with 10 bases in between. This CDR3 is 15 amino acids long. Looked up from germline, CDR1 is SGHAT and CDR2 is FQNNGV. Written as DNA, the CDR3 is TGTGCCAGCAGCTTAGATGGCGGTGCTAACACTGAAGCTTTCTTT. Protein product: CASSLDGGANTEAFF.

The V call is TRBV7-6, the J call TRBJ1-2; 8 bases align to TRBD1. Looked up from germline, CDR1 is SGHVS and CDR2 is FNYEAQ. The CDR3 is 12 amino acids. V was clipped by 4 bases and J by 8 bases; unmatched bases: 3. CDR3 loop: CASSSTGDGYTF. The DNA of the CDR3 is TGTGCCAGCAGCTCGACAGGGGACGGCTACACCTTC.

J is TRBJ2-4 and V is TRBV9, with TRBD2 as a possible D gene (5 bases). This CDR3 is built from 14 residues. Trimming pared 0 bases from V and 8 bases from J, leaving 12 bases between. Germline values: CDR1 SGDLS, CDR2 YYNGEE. DNA for the CDR3: TGTGCCAGCAGCGTAGGTCCGGGAACGGACATTCAGTACTTC. This sequence encodes CASSVGPGTDIQYF.

This chain joins TRBV2 and TRBJ1-4, with D uncertain. This CDR3 has 15 amino acids. Per the germline V gene, CDR1 is SNHLY and CDR2 is FYNNEI. The germline V and J ends were trimmed by 6 bases and 6 bases, with 17 bases remaining between them. The CDR3 here is CASRIGWKADEKLFF. The CDR3 DNA reads TGTGCCAGCAGAATCGGCTGGAAGGCGGATGAAAAACTGTTTTTT. Full variable domain (rest looked up from reference TRBV2 and TRBJ1-4): EPEVTQTPSHQVTQMGQEVILRCVPISNHLYFYWYRQILGQKVEFLVSFYNNEISEKSEIFDDQFSVERPDGSNFTLKIRSTKLEDSAMYFCASRIGWKADEKLFFGSGTQLSVL.

This rearrangement joins TRBV7-6 to TRBJ1-5; D is unresolved. CDR3 length: 14 residues. V lost 1 base to trimming and J lost 1 base, with 5 bases between them. Germline V lookup: CDR1 SGHVS, CDR2 FNYEAQ. This CDR3 reads CASSLGPSNQPQHF. In nucleotides, the CDR3 is TGTGCCAGCAGCTTAGGGCCGAGCAATCAGCCCCAGCATTTT.

This clone was observed a few times. The chain employs TRBV7-2 and TRBJ1-2; 8 bases agree with TRBD1. The CDR3 covers 14 residues. Germline assignment: CDR1 SGHTA and CDR2 FQGNSA. V was clipped by 5 bases and J by 4 bases; unmatched bases: 6. This CDR3 reads CASSPGDRTYGYTF. For the CDR3, the DNA is TGTGCCAGCAGCCCTGGGGACAGGACCTATGGCTACACCTTC.

This chain uses TRBV9 with TRBJ2-2; maybe TRBD2 (5 bases). Germline CDR1 and CDR2: SGDLS and YYNGEE. The V end lost 0 bases, the J end lost 3 bases, and 12 bases lay between the germline ends. The CDR3 is 16 amino acids. Here the CDR3 DNA reads TGTGCCAGCAGCGTAGGTGGCGGGCGGTACACCGGGGAGCTGTTTTTT. Translated: CASSVGGGRYTGELFF.

This sequence joins TRBV9 and TRBJ1-6; D is unclear. V lost 0 bases, J lost 4 bases, and 8 bases lay in between. The CDR3 spans 15 residues. Germline CDR1 is SGDLS and CDR2 is YYNGEE. The CDR3 sequence: CASSVDPGYNSPLHF. The CDR3 bases are TGTGCCAGCAGCGTAGATCCGGGGTATAATTCACCCCTCCACTTT.

This chain links TRBV27 with TRBJ2-7; D gene unclear. There are 13 residues in the CDR3. CDR1 is MNHEY and CDR2 is SMNVEV in the germline V gene (reference sequence). V gave up 0 bases and J gave up 4 bases, with 7 bases separating them. Here the CDR3 reads CASSLSPEYEQYF. The CDR3 DNA reads TGTGCCAGCAGTTTATCCCCGGAGTACGAGCAGTACTTC.

The V and J genes are TRBV6-8 and TRBJ2-7, with D perhaps TRBD2 (7 bases). Per germline, CDR1 MNHGY and CDR2 SAAAGT. CDR3 length equals 19 residues. Trimming removed 4 bases from V and 3 bases from J, with 28 bases in between. CDR3 region: CASSLGGGQGGLPRYEQYF. CDR3 coding DNA: TGTGCCAGCAGTTTAGGGGGGGGGCAGGGAGGACTACCGCGCTACGAGCAGTACTTC.

The rearrangement uses TRBV6-5 and TRBJ2-3; tentatively, D is TRBD1 (5 bases). The V gene's germline CDR1 is MNHEY and CDR2 SVGAGI. With 2 bases removed from V and 4 bases from J, the gap between germline ends came to 13 bases. This CDR3 comprises 15 residues. The CDR3 spells CASSYRRQGSDTQYF. As DNA, the CDR3 is TGTGCCAGCAGTTACCGGCGGCAGGGCTCAGATACGCAGTATTTT.

V and J are TRBV5-1 and TRBJ2-2; no reliable D call. Germline V gene sequence: CDR1 SGHRS, CDR2 YFSETQ. Trimming removed 0 bases from V and 5 bases from J, with 5 bases in between. This CDR3 region has 13 residues. CDR3 nucleotide sequence: TGCGCCAGCAGCTTGGGAGAGACCGGGGAGCTGTTTTTT. It translates to CASSLGETGELFF.

This clone was counted only a few times. This chain connects TRBV19 to TRBJ1-5; no firm D call. The CDR3 totals 15 residues. Trimming pared 3 bases from V and 0 bases from J, leaving 9 bases between. The germline gives CDR1 LNHDA, CDR2 SQIVND (reference sequence). CDR3: CASSISSYSNQPQHF. The CDR3 nucleotides read TGTGCCAGTAGTATCTCGAGTTATAGCAATCAGCCCCAGCATTTT.

The chain carries TRBV18 and TRBJ2-4; TRBD1 might be the D (6 bases). V lost 6 bases and J 1 base, leaving 16 bases between the germline ends. This CDR3 region has 16 residues. Germline CDR1 is KGHSH and CDR2 is LQKENI. The CDR3 protein is CASSPPGQPAKNIQYF. In DNA, the CDR3 is TGTGCCAGCTCCCCCCCCGGACAGCCTGCCAAAAACATTCAGTACTTC.

The chain links TRBV12-3 or TRBV12-4 to TRBJ1-5; unclear D gene. Trimming cost V 7 bases and J 3 bases, with 10 bases left between them. The CDR3 is 13 residues long. The CDR3 is CASTPEYNQPQHF. CDR3 coding DNA: TGTGCCAGCACCCCGGAGTACAATCAGCCCCAGCATTTT.

The chain has TRBV7-2 and TRBJ1-2; D gene unclear. This CDR3 is built from 14 residues. V gave up 0 bases and J gave up 8 bases, with 13 bases separating them. CDR1 and CDR2 from the germline V gene are SGHTA and FQGNSA. The CDR3 bases are TGTGCCAGCAGCTTAGCCCGCTTCGGGGTAGGCTACACCTTC. Translated: CASSLARFGVGYTF.